This TCR beta chain comes out of a study of shared clonotypes between healthy human individuals. The assay ran at deep level. TCRdb's table, derived via immunoSEQ multiplex PCR, lists solely in-frame clones and lacks some. The table records 300,000 to 350,000 clones, around 67% of them present only once. The donors, all of them Caucasian adults, lived in Nashville, Tennessee. V shed 3 bases and J shed 6 bases, with 16 bases lying between them. The CDR3 length is 14 residues. The germline V gene encodes CDR1 SGDLS and CDR2 YYNGEE. The sequence came from a man aged 25 to 40 in good health. The sample was memory CD4+ T cells sorted from blood. Subset defined: CD45RA-negative fraction. The chain couples TRBV9 to TRBJ2-7; D remains ambiguous. In DNA form, the CDR3 reads TGTGCCAGCAGCGGCCGGCCGGGTGGCTCCGAGCAGTACTTC. Translating gives CASSGRPGGSEQYF. The full variable domain, with the rest looked up from reference TRBV9 and TRBJ2-7, is DSGVTQTPKHLITATGQRVTLRCSPRSGDLSVYWYQQSLDQGLQFLIQYYNGEERAKGNILERFSAQQFPDLHSELNLSSLELGDSALYFCASSGRPGGSEQYFGPGTRLTVT.